Presented here are 22 T cell receptor beta chains from one specimen sequenced in a study of blood T cell repertoires in COVID-19. The data were produced by immunoSEQ multiplex PCR, yet TCRdb's version contains in-frame clones alone and is incomplete. Seen here are roughly 160,000 clones, about 80% observed once, and the top ten hold 8% to 13%. The sample taken for sequencing was PBMCs or T cells enriched from blood (not recorded which). The origin of the receptors is a man aged 50 to 59 who had recovered from COVID-19.

The rearrangement joins TRBV7-9 to TRBJ2-5; D is possibly TRBD1 (6 bases). Germline V gives CDR1 SEHNR, CDR2 FQNEAQ (reference sequence). V was trimmed by 3 bases and J by 4 bases, leaving 9 bases between them. This CDR3 has 13 residues. This chain's CDR3 is CASSFTRGETQYF. CDR3 in DNA: TGTGCCAGCAGCTTTACCAGGGGAGAGACCCAGTACTTC.

The J gene is TRBJ1-1, the V gene TRBV5-5; D is unresolved. Germline loops: CDR1 SGHKS, CDR2 YYEKEE (reference sequence). V gave up 0 bases and J gave up 7 bases, with 10 bases separating them. The CDR3 length is 13 residues. The CDR3 protein is CASSLDLRGEAFF. The DNA for the CDR3 is TGTGCCAGCAGCTTGGACCTCCGGGGTGAAGCTTTCTTT.

The chain joins TRBV6-5 to TRBJ2-1; D perhaps matches TRBD1 (6 bases). Germline CDR1 and CDR2: MNHEY and SVGAGI. The CDR3 sequence is 11 residues long. The V end lost 7 bases, the J end lost 14 bases, and 15 bases lay between the germline ends. The CDR3 nucleotides read TGTGCCAGCACTGGAGAGGGGGTCAAGTTCTTC. It specifies CASTGEGVKFF.

The genes are TRBV24-1 and TRBJ1-2, with D possibly matching TRBD1 (6 bases). The CDR3 has 16 amino acids. The V gene's germline CDR1 is KGHDR and CDR2 SFDVKD. V lost 2 bases and J 6 bases, leaving 18 bases between the germline ends. CDR3 sequence: CATSDSSKQGPHGYTF. CDR3 DNA sequence: TGTGCCACCAGTGATTCATCGAAACAGGGCCCCCATGGCTACACCTTC.

The gene calls are TRBV2 and TRBJ1-1, with 7 bases aligning to TRBD1. Germline V gene lookup returns CDR1 SNHLY and CDR2 FYNNEI. This CDR3 has 13 amino acids. Trimming removed 11 bases from V and 1 base from J; junction bases left unmatched: 7. CDR3 sequence reads: CAGQQGPNTEAFF. In DNA form, the CDR3 reads TGTGCCGGACAACAGGGGCCGAACACTGAAGCTTTCTTT. Looking up the rest from reference TRBV2 and TRBJ1-1 gives the full variable domain: EPEVTQTPSHQVTQMGQEVILRCVPISNHLYFYWYRQILGQKVEFLVSFYNNEISEKSEIFDDQFSVERPDGSNFTLKIRSTKLEDSAMYFCAGQQGPNTEAFFGQGTRLTVV.

The table lists this clone with a count of one. The chain joins TRBV5-1 to TRBJ2-1; TRBD2 matches at 8 bases. CDR1 and CDR2 (germline): SGHRS, YFSETQ. CDR3 length: 16 amino acids. Trimming cost V 0 bases and J 6 bases; bases outside gene matches: 8. CDR3 amino acids: CASSLGVAGLGNEQFF. The CDR3 DNA reads TGCGCCAGCAGCTTGGGAGTAGCGGGATTGGGCAATGAGCAGTTCTTC.

The chain is built from TRBV5-6 and TRBJ1-3; D not certain. The CDR3 is made up of 17 amino acids. Trimming removed 0 bases from V and 0 bases from J, with 13 bases in between. Germline CDR1 is SGHDT and CDR2 is YYEEEE. The CDR3 reads CASSLAVVALSGNTIYF. The CDR3, as DNA: TGTGCCAGCAGCTTGGCTGTGGTGGCCCTCTCTGGAAACACCATATATTTT.

This clone was observed a few times. J is TRBJ2-2 and V is TRBV19; 8 nucleotides agree with TRBD1. Trimming cost V 4 bases and J 2 bases; bases outside gene matches: 6. Germline-derived CDR1 and CDR2 are LNHDA and SQIVND (reference sequence). The CDR3 covers 16 residues. CDR3 bases: TGTGCCAGTAGTACGGCAGGGGGCTATAACACCGGGGAGCTGTTTTTT. It translates to CASSTAGGYNTGELFF.

The CDR3 sequence is CASSLGRFGEQYF. The CDR3 DNA follows: TGTGCCAGCAGCTTGGGCAGGTTTGGCGAGCAGTACTTC. The chain combines TRBV5-6 with TRBJ2-7; D gene uncertain. This CDR3 is 13 amino acids long. Per the germline V gene, CDR1 is SGHDT and CDR2 is YYEEEE. Deletions cut 0 bases from V and 6 bases from J, with 10 bases between.

The chain uses TRBV27 and TRBJ1-5, with a tentative D call TRBD1 (6 bases). There are 15 residues in the CDR3. CDR1 MNHEY and CDR2 SMNVEV come from the germline V gene (reference sequence). V gave up 0 bases and J gave up 6 bases, with 12 bases separating them. CDR3 sequence: CASSLSDSAGQPQHF. The CDR3 bases are TGTGCCAGCAGTTTATCGGACAGTGCGGGTCAGCCCCAGCATTTT.

The chain is built from TRBV30 and TRBJ2-5; D perhaps matches TRBD2 (5 bases). V was shortened by 0 bases and J by 5 bases, with 10 bases between the two germline ends. Germline loops: CDR1 GTSNPN, CDR2 SVGIG (reference sequence). The CDR3 contains 13 residues. CDR3: CAWSVPRGETQYF. CDR3 DNA: TGTGCCTGGAGTGTACCCCGCGGGGAGACCCAGTACTTC.

The chain has TRBV6-6 and TRBJ2-7, with no clear D. Germline CDR1 reads MNHNY; CDR2 reads SVGAGI (reference sequence). The CDR3 totals 14 residues. V shed 9 bases and J shed 0 bases, with 15 bases lying between them. The chain's CDR3 is CASGEQALSYEQYF. The CDR3 DNA is TGTGCCAGTGGTGAGCAGGCCCTCTCCTACGAGCAGTACTTC.

This sequence joins TRBV20-1 and TRBJ1-2; 7 positions agree with TRBD1. This CDR3 has 11 amino acids. J gave up 10 bases and V 6 bases, and 8 bases lay outside the gene matches. Germline-derived CDR1 and CDR2 are DFQATT and SNEGSKA (reference sequence). In nucleotides, the CDR3 is TGCAGTGCCCAGGGTGGGACAGTCTACACCTTC. It yields the protein CSAQGGTVYTF.

This chain links TRBV30 with TRBJ1-1; 8 bases line up with TRBD1. The germline V gene encodes CDR1 GTSNPN and CDR2 SVGIG (reference sequence). The V segment lost 0 bases and the J segment 4 bases; nucleotides outside the gene matches: 7. CDR3 length: 15 amino acids. CDR3 sequence: CAWSVKAGGPTEAFF. Here the CDR3 DNA reads TGTGCCTGGAGTGTAAAGGCAGGGGGCCCCACTGAAGCTTTCTTT.

The chain employs TRBV5-1 and TRBJ1-5; D perhaps matches TRBD1 (6 bases). CDR1 SGHRS and CDR2 YFSETQ come from the germline V gene. This CDR3 comprises 13 residues. Trimming cost V 5 bases and J 9 bases, with 15 bases left between them. This chain's CDR3 is CASSSGDGGPQHF. In nucleotides, the CDR3 is TGCGCCAGCAGTTCAGGGGACGGCGGGCCCCAGCATTTT.

V gene TRBV9 combines with J gene TRBJ1-4; no clear D. The CDR3 is 13 amino acids. Trimming took off 0 bases at V and 7 bases at J, with 7 bases between the two ends. The germline V gene has CDR1 SGDLS and CDR2 YYNGEE. CDR3 DNA: TGTGCCAGCAGCGTAGGTTTTAGTGAAAAACTGTTTTTT. It specifies CASSVGFSEKLFF. The whole variable domain, remainder taken from reference TRBV9 and TRBJ1-4, is DSGVTQTPKHLITATGQRVTLRCSPRSGDLSVYWYQQSLDQGLQFLIQYYNGEERAKGNILERFSAQQFPDLHSELNLSSLELGDSALYFCASSVGFSEKLFFGSGTQLSVL.

The rearrangement joins TRBV28 to TRBJ2-1; 8 bases line up with TRBD1. J lost 5 bases, V lost 6 bases, and 3 bases had no gene match. The V gene's germline CDR1 is MDHEN and CDR2 SYDVKM. The CDR3 extends over 13 amino acids. Here the CDR3 reads CASRRQGNNEQFF. Here the CDR3 DNA reads TGTGCCAGCAGGAGACAGGGGAACAATGAGCAGTTCTTC. The full variable domain, with the rest looked up from reference TRBV28 and TRBJ2-1, is DVKVTQSSRYLVKRTGEKVFLECVQDMDHENMFWYRQDPGLGLRLIYFSYDVKMKEKGDIPEGYSVSREKKERFSLILESASTNQTSMYLCASRRQGNNEQFFGPGTRLTVL.

The V gene is TRBV6-1, the J gene TRBJ2-6; D gene ambiguous. The CDR3 contains 13 residues. Germline CDR1 is MNHNS and CDR2 is SASEGT. Between the trimmed V and J ends, which lost 3 bases and 8 bases, there was a span of 8 bases. DNA for the CDR3: TGTGCCAGCAGTGACCCTCTCCCCAACGTCCTGACTTTC. It codes for CASSDPLPNVLTF.

This rearrangement joins TRBV5-1 to TRBJ1-2; TRBD1 is a possible D gene (6 bases). V was pared by 0 bases and J by 0 bases, with 9 bases between. The length of the CDR3 is 15 residues. Germline V CDR1 and CDR2: SGHRS, YFSETQ. The CDR3 DNA sequence: TGCGCCAGCAGCTTGGGGACAGTTGCTAACTATGGCTACACCTTC. This translates into CASSLGTVANYGYTF.

Comment on this clone: Within the sample, other DNA sequences also encode this same CDR3. This chain connects TRBV2 to TRBJ1-2; possibly TRBD1 for D (6 bases). CDR1 is SNHLY, CDR2 FYNNEI, per germline. V was pared by 5 bases and J by 8 bases, with 12 bases between. This CDR3 has 12 residues. CDR3 bases: TGTGCCAGCAGTACCCGGACAGAAGGCTACACCTTC. This translates into CASSTRTEGYTF. Supplemented by reference TRBV2 and TRBJ1-2, the full variable domain reads EPEVTQTPSHQVTQMGQEVILRCVPISNHLYFYWYRQILGQKVEFLVSFYNNEISEKSEIFDDQFSVERPDGSNFTLKIRSTKLEDSAMYFCASSTRTEGYTFGSGTRLTVV.

This clone was seen a few times. V gene TRBV7-2 combines with J gene TRBJ1-6, with D possibly matching TRBD1 (6 bases). With 10 bases removed from V and 7 bases from J, the gap between germline ends came to 20 bases. CDR3 length equals 15 residues. Germline V gives CDR1 SGHTA, CDR2 FQGNSA. The chain's CDR3 is CAIGGDTPGNSPLHF. In DNA form, the CDR3 reads TGTGCCATCGGGGGGGACACCCCGGGGAATTCACCCCTCCACTTT.

The rearrangement uses TRBV5-5 and TRBJ1-4; D not resolved. The CDR3 has 17 residues. V lost 3 bases to trimming and J lost 7 bases, with 22 bases between them. Germline V CDR1 and CDR2: SGHKS, YYEKEE (reference sequence). CDR3 residues: CASSSLPPPGWGEKLFF. CDR3 nucleotides: TGTGCCAGCAGCTCACTTCCCCCCCCGGGGTGGGGTGAAAAACTGTTTTTT.